This TCR beta chain was recorded in a study of a mutant IDH1 vaccine in newly diagnosed glioma. Across the study: Patients under treatment included 62.5% males and approximately 40% females and had a mean age of approximately 40 years.

In the case of this clone: What it recognizes is unknown.

The time point is: baseline, week 1 (first vaccination visit). The sample's treatment: pre-vaccination baseline after standard-of-care therapy. Germline-derived CDR1 and CDR2 are SQVTM and ANQGSEA. V was trimmed by 7 bases and J by 2 bases, leaving 12 bases between them. The CDR3 consists of 12 residues. Study-level results: It was approximately 93% of patients that developed vaccine-induced immune responses. Changes in the top peripheral T cell clonotypes seemingly had no bearing on pseudoprogression.

Data came from immunoSEQ multiplex PCR; TCRdb stores just in-frame clones and leaves some out. The table shows tens of thousands of clones, with roughly 82% occurring only once. The chain joins TRBV29-1 to TRBJ2-7; perhaps TRBD1 as D (5 bases). The TCR originated in a man between 40 and 49 years old with glioma. Some clones in this sample may be carry-over from other donors' samples. The specimen was PBMCs, collected from a glioma patient treated with radiotherapy, temozolomide or both. The DNA for the CDR3 is TGCAGCGGCTCGACAGCCACCTACGAGCAGTACTTC. Its translation: CSGSTATYEQYF.